A single sample gave rise to the 2 T cell receptor beta chains below, sequenced in a study of T cells in Graves' hyperthyroidism and ophthalmopathy. From RNA transcripts, TCR beta CDR3 regions were amplified. Initially, a first-round RT-PCR of the TCR CDR3 employed the HTBI primer set. TCRdb processed the multiplex PCR reads anew with MiXCR; each CDR3 protein has one entry. The sample includes approximately 630,000 distinct CDR3 sequences, around 16% of them seen just once. The sequenced material came from blood. These receptors were taken from a young woman with Graves' hyperthyroidism.

This clonotype was counted ten times or more. V gene TRBV30 combines with J gene TRBJ1-4; D gene uncertain. Germline lookup yields CDR1 GTSNPN and CDR2 SVGIG (reference sequence). The CDR3 is 16 residues long. V gave up 0 bases and J gave up 6 bases, with 17 bases separating them. The DNA for the CDR3 is TGTGCCTGGAGTGTAGCCGAGGCGTACTCTGATGAAAAACTGTTTTTT. This gives the protein CAWSVAEAYSDEKLFF. Based on the CDR3 plus reference TRBV30 and TRBJ1-4, the full variable domain is SQTIHQWPATLVQPVGSPLSLECTVEGTSNPNLYWYRQAAGRGLQLLFYSVGIGQISSEVPQNLSASRPQDRQFILSSKKLLLSDSGFYLCAWSVAEAYSDEKLFFGSGTQLSVL.

This clonotype was seen at least ten times. The gene calls are TRBV14 and TRBJ1-2; no clear D. The CDR3 is made up of 13 amino acids. V was clipped by 1 base and J by 4 bases, with 7 bases between them. Germline V gene data show CDR1 as SGHDN and CDR2 as FVKESK. CDR3: CASSQGPIYGYTF. CDR3 sequence (DNA): TGTGCCAGCAGCCAAGGGCCTATCTATGGCTACACCTTC.